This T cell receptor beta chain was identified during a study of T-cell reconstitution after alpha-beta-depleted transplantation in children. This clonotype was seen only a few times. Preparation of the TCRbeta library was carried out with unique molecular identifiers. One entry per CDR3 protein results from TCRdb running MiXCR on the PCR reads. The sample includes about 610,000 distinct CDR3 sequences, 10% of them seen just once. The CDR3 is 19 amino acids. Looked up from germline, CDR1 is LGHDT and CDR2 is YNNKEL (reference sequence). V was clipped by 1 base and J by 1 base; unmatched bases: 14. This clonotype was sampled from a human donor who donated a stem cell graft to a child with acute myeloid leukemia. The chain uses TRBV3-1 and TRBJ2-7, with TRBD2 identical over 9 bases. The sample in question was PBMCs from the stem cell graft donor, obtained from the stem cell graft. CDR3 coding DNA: TGTGCCAGCAGCCAAGGGTTAGTGTTACGACTAGCGGCTTCCTACGAGCAGTACTTC. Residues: CASSQGLVLRLAASYEQYF.